A single sample gave rise to the 14 T cell receptor beta chains below, sequenced in a study of T cells in Graves' hyperthyroidism and ophthalmopathy. Using RNA transcripts as the source, TCR beta CDR3 regions were amplified. Using the HTBI primer set, a first-round RT-PCR was run on the TCR CDR3. TCRdb reanalysed the multiplex PCR reads using MiXCR and keeps one entry per CDR3 protein. The sample consists of more than 350,000 distinct CDR3 sequences, 15% of them appearing once. Sequences were obtained from blood. The origin of the receptors is a woman aged 25 to 39 with Graves' hyperthyroidism.

This clonotype came up many times. This chain links TRBV28 with TRBJ2-4; D may be TRBD1 or TRBD2 (5 bases each). Between the trimmed V and J ends, which lost 8 bases and 3 bases, there was a span of 14 bases. Germline lookup yields CDR1 MDHEN and CDR2 SYDVKM. The CDR3 spans 14 residues. This CDR3 reads CASSPGRNKNIQYF. In nucleotides, the CDR3 is TGTGCCAGCTCCCCGGGACGGAACAAAAACATTCAGTACTTC.

The sample holds many counts of this clonotype. J is TRBJ2-7 and V is TRBV20-1; 8 bases are shared with TRBD2. Germline trimming cut 5 bases from V and 1 base from J; bases unmatched to any gene: 7. CDR1 and CDR2 from the germline V gene are DFQATT and SNEGSKA (reference sequence). The CDR3 runs to 14 residues. The CDR3 region is CSAPKAGESYEQYF. The CDR3 nucleotides are TGCAGTGCTCCGAAAGCGGGAGAGTCCTACGAGCAGTACTTC.

This chain uses TRBV6-5 with TRBJ2-2; D possibly corresponds to TRBD1 (6 bases). Trimming took 2 bases from V and 3 from J, leaving 10 bases between them. Germline lookup yields CDR1 MNHEY and CDR2 SVGAGI. CDR3 length equals 15 residues. The DNA for the CDR3 is TGTGCCAGCAGTTACCTTCGGACAGACACCGGGGAGCTGTTTTTT. It translates to CASSYLRTDTGELFF.

This clonotype has just a few counts. This chain links TRBV20-1 with TRBJ2-7; 8 positions match TRBD1. CDR1 is DFQATT and CDR2 is SNEGSKA in the germline V gene (reference sequence). The CDR3 has 13 amino acids. V was pared by 7 bases and J by 0 bases, with 5 bases of the junction left unmatched. CDR3: CSVGTGVSYEQYF. The CDR3 bases are TGCAGTGTTGGGACAGGCGTCTCCTACGAGCAGTACTTC.

The V and J genes are TRBV27 and TRBJ1-5; D might be TRBD1 (6 bases). Germline loops: CDR1 MNHEY, CDR2 SMNVEV (reference sequence). The CDR3 is 16 amino acids. Trimming stripped 3 bases from V and 3 bases from J, with 15 bases between. The CDR3 reads CASSFDPLGANQPQHF. The CDR3 coding sequence is TGTGCCAGCAGTTTTGACCCTTTGGGGGCCAATCAGCCCCAGCATTTT.

The rearrangement joins TRBV27 to TRBJ1-2; 7 nucleotides align to TRBD1. Per germline, CDR1 MNHEY and CDR2 SMNVEV (reference sequence). V gave up 10 bases and J gave up 4 bases; unmatched junction bases: 15. The CDR3 length is 15 residues. Here the CDR3 DNA reads TGTGCCACCAAGGAGCGGACAGGAAGATCCTATGGCTACACCTTC. As protein: CATKERTGRSYGYTF.

This clonotype was counted a few times. The chain is built from TRBV18 and TRBJ2-7; tentative D call: TRBD2 (6 bases). Trimming took 0 bases from V and 1 from J, leaving 16 bases between them. The V gene's germline CDR1 is KGHSH and CDR2 LQKENI. The length of the CDR3 is 17 residues. Here the CDR3 reads CASSPPLSGKGSYEQYF. The CDR3, as DNA: TGTGCCAGCTCACCACCTCTTAGCGGAAAGGGGTCCTACGAGCAGTACTTC.

The sample holds one count of this clonotype. A much larger clone lies a single base off, so this may be a read error. V is TRBV28 and J is TRBJ1-2; 7 bases map to TRBD1. The junction had 12 bases not matched to a gene; V was cut back by 6 bases and J by 5 bases. The CDR3 totals 15 residues. CDR1 and CDR2 (germline): MDHEN, SYDVKM. This CDR3 reads CASSLTQTQGYGYTF. The CDR3 DNA is TGTGCCAGCAGCTTGACCCAGACACAGGGGTATGGCTACACCTTC.

The CDR3 region has the DNA TGCAGTGCAATAGCGGGAGTTGATTACAATGAGCAGTTCTTC. It codes for CSAIAGVDYNEQFF. The J gene is TRBJ2-1, the V gene TRBV20-1; 9 bases are a match to TRBD2. Trimming at V came to 6 bases and at J to 4 bases, leaving 7 bases not matched to a gene. The CDR3 has 14 residues. The germline V gene has CDR1 DFQATT and CDR2 SNEGSKA (reference sequence).

This clonotype was seen ten or more times. The chain employs TRBV28 and TRBJ2-1; 11 bases line up with TRBD2. The germline CDR1 and CDR2 sequences are MDHEN and SYDVKM. The V segment lost 6 bases and the J segment 3 bases; nucleotides outside the gene matches: 10. The CDR3 contains 17 residues. The CDR3 DNA follows: TGTGCCAGCAGCCGTCAGACTAGCGGGGACCTCTACAATGAGCAGTTCTTC. It specifies CASSRQTSGDLYNEQFF. Filled out from reference TRBV28 and TRBJ2-1, the complete variable domain reads DVKVTQSSRYLVKRTGEKVFLECVQDMDHENMFWYRQDPGLGLRLIYFSYDVKMKEKGDIPEGYSVSREKKERFSLILESASTNQTSMYLCASSRQTSGDLYNEQFFGPGTRLTVL.

This clonotype was detected only a few times. The chain has TRBV6-1 and TRBJ2-7; D perhaps matches TRBD1 (5 bases). Trimming removed 3 bases at V and 2 bases at J, with 8 bases between. The CDR3 contains 13 residues. CDR1 is MNHNS, CDR2 SASEGT, per germline. Here the CDR3 reads CASSDGRAYEQYF. CDR3 nucleotides: TGTGCCAGCAGTGATGGCAGGGCCTACGAGCAGTACTTC.

This clonotype occurred many times. The chain joins TRBV7-2 to TRBJ1-5; no definite D call. The CDR3 contains 16 residues. Germline CDR1 SGHTA, CDR2 FQGNSA. The ends were cut back, 0 bases at V and 7 bases at J, with 16 bases in the middle. CDR3 sequence reads: CASSLASLLVAQPQHF. Written as DNA, the CDR3 is TGTGCCAGCAGCTTAGCGTCCCTCCTGGTGGCACAGCCCCAGCATTTT. The complete variable domain, with remaining parts taken from reference TRBV7-2 and TRBJ1-5, reads GAGVSQSPSNKVTEKGKDVELRCDPISGHTALYWYRQSLGQGLEFLIYFQGNSAPDKSGLPSDRFSAERTGGSVSTLTIQRTQQEDSAVYLCASSLASLLVAQPQHFGDGTRLSIL.

The chain joins TRBV6-1 to TRBJ2-5; TRBD1 matches 8 bases. Per the germline V gene, CDR1 is MNHNS and CDR2 is SASEGT. Unmatched junction bases numbered 15, after V lost 4 bases and J lost 5 bases. The CDR3 spans 17 residues. For the CDR3, the DNA is TGTGCCAGCAGTGCGGGACAGGCCTGGAGGATACGGGAGACCCAGTACTTC. Residues: CASSAGQAWRIRETQYF.

This clonotype was counted a few times. Being one base from a much bigger clone, this may be a read error. V is TRBV7-8 and J is TRBJ1-4; no reliable D call. V was clipped by 6 bases and J by 4 bases, with 3 bases between them. The length of the CDR3 is 11 residues. Germline CDR1 and CDR2: SGHVS and FQNEAQ. The CDR3 bases are TGTGCCAGCAGGTTTAATGAAAAACTGTTTTTT. This sequence encodes CASRFNEKLFF.